These T cell receptor beta chains were read from a single sample in a study of a mutant IDH1 vaccine in newly diagnosed glioma. Antigens of these TCRs are unknown. The method was immunoSEQ multiplex PCR; TCRdb's version includes in-frame clones alone and lacks a portion of them. The sample yields some 60,000 clones, less than 85% seen once. The sequences come from PBMCs, collected from a glioma patient whose treatment included an IDH1 peptide vaccine. These receptors were obtained from a man aged 25-45 years with glioma. CDR3s include the opening cysteine and the closing phenylalanine or tryptophan. D genes are given only for firm matches. Size tells how often a clone was seen (once, few, many) or the class of an expanded clone, and some rows leave it out.

TRBJ2-1 | . | . | TRBV2 | TGTGCCAGGGGCAGGGATTACAATGAGCAGTTCTTC | CARGRDYNEQFF
TRBJ1-5 | . | TRBD1 | TRBV19 | TGTGCCAGTAGAGGGCCAGGGGGAAATCAGCCCCAGCATTTT | CASRGPGGNQPQHF
TRBJ2-3 | . | . | TRBV7-9 | TGTGCCAGCAGCTTAGAGTCAGATACGCAGTATTTT | CASSLESDTQYF
TRBJ2-1 | . | . | TRBV5-1 | TGCGCCAGCAGCTTCTCGGCCCGCCCCGGGACCCCCAGCTCCTACAATGAGCAGTTCTTC | CASSFSARPGTPSSYNEQFF
TRBJ2-2 | . | . | TRBV7-8 | TGTGCCAGCAGCCGTTTCAACACCGGGGAGCTGTTTTTT | CASSRFNTGELFF
TRBJ2-1 | . | . | TRBV28 | TGTGCCAGCAGCCCATTTGGCGGCCTAAACAATGAGCAGTTCTTC | CASSPFGGLNNEQFF
TRBJ2-7 | . | TRBD1 | TRBV27 | TGTGCCAGCAAGGGGACAGGGAGCTCCTACGAGCAGTACTTC | CASKGTGSSYEQYF
TRBJ1-1 | . | . | TRBV4-2 | TGTGCCAGCAGCGTACGGGACACGTATCCTGAAGCTTTCTTT | CASSVRDTYPEAFF
TRBJ2-7 | . | . | TRBV7-9 | TGTGCCAGCAGCGCTATGGGCTTCAGCTCCTACGAGCAGTACTTC | CASSAMGFSSYEQYF
TRBJ2-3 | . | . | TRBV19 | TGTGCCAGTAGTACTAGCCCTAGGGATACGCAGTATTTT | CASSTSPRDTQYF
TRBJ1-1 | once | . | TRBV18 | TGTGCCAGCTCACCCGTCAGTGTGAACACTGAAGCTTTCTTT | CASSPVSVNTEAFF
TRBJ2-1 | . | . | TRBV7-9 | TGTGCCAGCAGCTCCTGGGGACTTGCTGAGCAGTTCTTC | CASSSWGLAEQFF
TRBJ2-2 | . | . | TRBV6-1 | TGTGCCAGCAGCTTCACCCTCAGAGTCGGGGAGCTGTTTTTT | CASSFTLRVGELFF
TRBJ2-3 | . | TRBD1 | TRBV5-5 | TGTGCCAGCAGCCTTGGACAGGGGGCCTCAGATACGCAGTATTTT | CASSLGQGASDTQYF
TRBJ1-4 | . | . | TRBV4-2 | TGTGCCAGCAGCCAGGCCGCCCAGGCAACTAATGAAAAACTGTTTTTT | CASSQAAQATNEKLFF
TRBJ2-7 | . | TRBD1 | TRBV7-3 | TGTGCCAGCAGCCTCCGACCGGGACAGGGGATCGAGCAGTACTTC | CASSLRPGQGIEQYF
TRBJ2-4 | . | . | TRBV2 | TGTGCCAGCAGTTACGATAGCCTAGCCAAAAACATTCAGTACTTC | CASSYDSLAKNIQYF
TRBJ1-1 | few | . | TRBV30 | TGTGCCTGGAGTGTAGGGTTCCCTGGTTTAGCTTTCTTT | CAWSVGFPGLAFF
TRBJ2-7 | . | TRBD1 | TRBV7-2 | TGTGCCAGCAGCGTAGTGTCAGGGGGCTCCTACGAGCAGTACTTC | CASSVVSGGSYEQYF
TRBJ2-3 | . | . | TRBV5-1 | TGCGCCAGCAGCAGAGACGGGGGCACAGATACGCAGTATTTT | CASSRDGGTDTQYF
TRBJ2-7 | . | . | TRBV7-2 | TGTGCCAGCAGCTTAGTAGGGACAAACTACGAGCAGTACTTC | CASSLVGTNYEQYF
TRBJ2-1 | . | . | TRBV5-4 | TGTGCCAGCAGCTTGAAGGACCCGGGGGATGAGCAGTTCTTC | CASSLKDPGDEQFF
TRBJ1-4 | . | . | TRBV13 | TGTGCCAGCAGCGCCGGGGGGCAGCTTAATGAAAAACTGTTTTTT | CASSAGGQLNEKLFF
TRBJ1-1 | few | TRBD1 | TRBV19 | TGTGCCAGTAGTCAGGGGGCGGATGCTGAAGCTTTCTTT | CASSQGADAEAFF
TRBJ1-6 | . | . | TRBV6-6 | TGTGCCAGCAGCCGCCAGAACCGCTCGCCCCTCCACTTT | CASSRQNRSPLHF
TRBJ1-3 | . | . | TRBV7-2 | TGTGCCAGCAGCCTCGTCCTCTCACAGGCCTCTGGAAACACCATATATTTT | CASSLVLSQASGNTIYF
TRBJ2-1 | . | TRBD1 | TRBV11-2 | TGTGCCAGCAGCCGACAGGGGAATGAGCAGTTCTTC | CASSRQGNEQFF
TRBJ2-3 | few | . | TRBV6-1 | TGTGCCAGCACCTCCCCGTACCTCACAGATACGCAGTATTTT | CASTSPYLTDTQYF
TRBJ1-6 | . | . | TRBV2 | TGTGCCAGCAGTGTTACCCTGAGCTCCTATAATTCACCCCTCCACTTT | CASSVTLSSYNSPLHF
TRBJ2-7 | . | TRBD1 | TRBV4-1 | TGCGCCAGCAGCCAAGGGGCAGGACAGGGCGGGTACGAGCAGTACTTC | CASSQGAGQGGYEQYF
TRBJ1-3 | . | . | TRBV5-6 | TGTGCCAGCAGCTTAGGCAGGCGCTCTGGAAACACCATATATTTT | CASSLGRRSGNTIYF
TRBJ1-5 | . | . | TRBV28 | TGTGCCAGCAGTTTCCTGGGAGGACAAAGCAATCAGCCCCAGCATTTT | CASSFLGGQSNQPQHF
TRBJ1-3 | . | . | TRBV5-5 | TGTGCCAGCAGCTTGACCTCTGGAAACACCATATATTTT | CASSLTSGNTIYF
TRBJ1-1 | . | . | TRBV15 | TGTGCCACCAGCAGGGGCGGGGGGGCTTGGAACACTGAAGCTTTCTTT | CATSRGGGAWNTEAFF
TRBJ1-5 | . | TRBD1 | TRBV4-1 | TGCGCCAGCAGCCTGGGGACAGGGGGCGCTCCTCAGCCCCAGCATTTT | CASSLGTGGAPQPQHF
TRBJ2-4 | . | TRBD2 | TRBV13 | TGTGCCAGCAGCCCAACTAGCGGGGCGGCCAAAAACATTCAGTACTTC | CASSPTSGAAKNIQYF